The clone carrying this T cell receptor beta chain was picked up a small number of times. This record belongs to a study of radiotherapy plus CTLA-4 blockade in lung cancer. V was pared by 4 bases and J by 7 bases, with 13 bases between. Germline assignment: CDR1 SGHTA and CDR2 FQGNSA. This CDR3 comprises 13 residues. TCRdb's table, derived via immunoSEQ multiplex PCR, lists solely in-frame clones and lacks some. Among tens of thousands of clones, 70% to 80% were seen once, and the ten largest hold around 10%. This rearrangement joins TRBV7-2 to TRBJ1-2; D is undetermined. Sequences were derived from peripheral blood, sampled from a patient treated with radiotherapy plus ipilimumab. The receptor was isolated from a human donor with non-small cell lung cancer who had stable disease on radiotherapy plus ipilimumab. CDR3 loop: CASSYRWLSGYTF. The CDR3 DNA reads as TGTGCCAGCAGCTACCGATGGCTCTCTGGCTACACCTTC.